The 22 T cell receptor beta chains presented below share a single source sample, sequenced in a study of cytomegalovirus exposure and HLA in healthy donors. Libraries were prepared by immunoSEQ multiplex PCR; TCRdb keeps only in-frame clonotypes and omits some of them. The table lists some 140,000 clones, about 88% of them singletons. Sample: PBMCs. The receptors here all came from a man younger than 30 in good health and CMV-seropositive.

This chain joins TRBV7-3 and TRBJ1-2; 12 bases are shared with TRBD1. The CDR3 runs to 14 residues. Losses at the gene ends were 5 bases for V and 4 bases for J; bases not matched to a gene: 2. Germline V gives CDR1 SGHTA, CDR2 FQGTGA. Here the CDR3 reads CASSPGQGAYGYTF. The DNA of the CDR3 is TGTGCCAGCAGCCCGGGACAGGGGGCCTATGGCTACACCTTC.

This clone was counted a few times. The chain employs TRBV7-2 and TRBJ1-5; 12 bases map to TRBD1. The CDR3 is made up of 16 amino acids. V shed 3 bases, J shed 7 bases, and the junction held 7 bases outside the gene matches. The V gene's germline CDR1 is SGHTA and CDR2 FQGNSA. In DNA form, the CDR3 reads TGTGCCAGCAGCTTGGGACAGGGGGCAGGAGGGCAGCCCCAGCATTTT. Amino acid sequence: CASSLGQGAGGQPQHF.

The chain uses TRBV7-8 and TRBJ2-1, with TRBD2 matching over 8 bases. CDR3 length equals 15 residues. With V trimmed by 2 bases and J by 12 bases, 12 bases remained unmatched. The germline gives CDR1 SGHVS, CDR2 FQNEAQ. CDR3 in amino acids: CASSLSSGSGQGQFF. In nucleotides, the CDR3 is TGTGCCAGCAGCTTAAGCAGCGGGAGCGGTCAAGGGCAGTTCTTC.

The chain employs TRBV19 and TRBJ1-4, with D perhaps matching TRBD1 (5 bases). The CDR3 covers 13 residues. With 7 bases removed from V and 6 bases from J, the gap between germline ends came to 12 bases. Germline V gene lookup returns CDR1 LNHDA and CDR2 SQIVND (reference sequence). This chain's CDR3 is CASNGAYHEKLFF. Written as DNA, the CDR3 is TGTGCCAGTAATGGGGCGTATCATGAAAAACTGTTTTTT.

V gene TRBV7-9 combines with J gene TRBJ1-1, with no clear D. Germline lookup yields CDR1 SEHNR and CDR2 FQNEAQ (reference sequence). CDR3 length: 14 residues. The V gene lost 4 bases and the J gene lost 7 bases, with 16 bases spanning the gap. The DNA for the CDR3 is TGTGCCAGCAGCTCCCCGGGAGGGTCCAATGAAGCTTTCTTT. Translating gives CASSSPGGSNEAFF.

V is TRBV7-8 and J is TRBJ1-2; TRBD1 aligns across 8 bases. CDR1 and CDR2 from the germline V gene are SGHVS and FQNEAQ. V lost 5 bases, J lost 4 bases, and 6 bases stayed unmatched. The CDR3 runs 14 residues. CDR3 amino acids: CASSTQGAPYGYTF. As DNA, the CDR3 is TGTGCCAGCAGCACTCAGGGGGCCCCCTATGGCTACACCTTC.

The rearrangement links TRBV5-1 to TRBJ2-7; possibly TRBD2 for D (5 bases). Per germline, CDR1 SGHRS and CDR2 YFSETQ. The CDR3 spans 16 residues. V was pared by 0 bases and J by 4 bases, with 17 bases between. The CDR3 protein is CASSLVQAGGRYEQYF. In nucleotides, the CDR3 is TGCGCCAGCAGCTTGGTGCAGGCGGGCGGGCGGTACGAGCAGTACTTC.

This rearrangement joins TRBV5-1 to TRBJ2-2, with D possibly matching TRBD2 (5 bases). Between the trimmed V and J ends, which lost 4 bases and 7 bases, there was a span of 23 bases. The CDR3 is made up of 17 amino acids. CDR1 SGHRS and CDR2 YFSETQ come from the germline V gene. CDR3 residues: CASSRISPRNGGGELFF. CDR3 sequence (DNA): TGCGCCAGCAGCAGGATCTCTCCTAGGAATGGAGGCGGGGAGCTGTTTTTT.

V usage is TRBV27 and J usage is TRBJ2-3, with 7 positions matching TRBD1. From germline, CDR1 is MNHEY and CDR2 SMNVEV (reference sequence). J lost 6 bases, V lost 8 bases, and 14 bases had no gene match. This CDR3 spans 15 amino acids. This CDR3 is CASGTVPTSPDTQYF. The CDR3 coding sequence is TGTGCCAGCGGGACAGTTCCCACCTCACCGGATACGCAGTATTTT.

In DNA form, the CDR3 reads TGTGCCAGCAGCCAGGGGCCGAACACTGAAGCTTTCTTT. Its protein is CASSQGPNTEAFF. The chain is built from TRBV9 and TRBJ1-1, with a weak D call TRBD1 (6 bases). This CDR3 region has 13 residues. Germline CDR1 and CDR2: SGDLS and YYNGEE. V dropped 4 bases and J dropped 1 base, with 8 bases sitting between them. Full variable domain (missing parts from reference TRBV9 and TRBJ1-1): DSGVTQTPKHLITATGQRVTLRCSPRSGDLSVYWYQQSLDQGLQFLIQYYNGEERAKGNILERFSAQQFPDLHSELNLSSLELGDSALYFCASSQGPNTEAFFGQGTRLTVV.

The chain links TRBV13 to TRBJ1-3; 7 bases match TRBD1. CDR1 and CDR2 from the germline V gene are PRHDT and FYEKMQ (reference sequence). The junction had 7 bases not matched to a gene; V was cut back by 4 bases and J by 4 bases. This CDR3 is 15 amino acids long. CDR3 in amino acids: CASSSARGLGNTIYF. The DNA for the CDR3 is TGTGCCAGCAGCTCGGCCAGGGGGTTAGGAAACACCATATATTTT.

V usage is TRBV7-3 and J usage is TRBJ1-6, with no clear D. Germline-derived CDR1 and CDR2 are SGHTA and FQGTGA. The V end was cut by 4 bases, the J end by 3 bases, with 13 bases between. CDR3 size: 16 residues. CDR3 sequence (DNA): TGTGCCAGCAGCTCCGGGATAGCTGGCTATAATTCACCCCTCCACTTT. This gives the protein CASSSGIAGYNSPLHF. Full variable domain (missing parts from reference TRBV7-3 and TRBJ1-6): GAGVSQTPSNKVTEKGKYVELRCDPISGHTALYWYRQSLGQGPEFLIYFQGTGAADDSGLPNDRFFAVRPEGSVSTLKIQRTERGDSAVYLCASSSGIAGYNSPLHFGNGTRLTVT.

The V and J genes are TRBV18 and TRBJ2-7; 8 positions match TRBD1. The CDR3 loop spans 14 amino acids. Germline assignment: CDR1 KGHSH and CDR2 LQKENI. With V trimmed by 4 bases and J by 7 bases, 9 bases remained unmatched. CDR3 protein: CASSLGTGLVEQYF. DNA for the CDR3: TGTGCCAGCTCACTAGGGACAGGTTTAGTAGAGCAGTACTTC. The whole variable domain, remainder taken from reference TRBV18 and TRBJ2-7, is NAGVMQNPRHLVRRRGQEARLRCSPMKGHSHVYWYRQLPEEGLKFMVYLQKENIIDESGMPKERFSAEFPKEGPSILRIQQVVRGDSAAYFCASSLGTGLVEQYFGPGTRLTVT.

The chain has TRBV19 and TRBJ2-3; the D gene is possibly TRBD2 (5 bases). The CDR3 consists of 16 residues. Looked up from germline, CDR1 is LNHDA and CDR2 is SQIVND (reference sequence). V lost 4 bases and J 0 bases, leaving 14 bases between the germline ends. DNA of the CDR3: TGTGCCAGTAGTACCATTGACTATACGAGCACAGATACGCAGTATTTT. Its protein is CASSTIDYTSTDTQYF. Complete variable domain (other parts from reference TRBV19 and TRBJ2-3): DGGITQSPKYLFRKEGQNVTLSCEQNLNHDAMYWYRQDPGQGLRLIYYSQIVNDFQKGDIAEGYSVSREKKESFPLTVTSAQKNPTAFYLCASSTIDYTSTDTQYFGPGTRLTVL.

This chain uses TRBV6-6 with TRBJ1-6, with TRBD1 matching over 7 bases. CDR1 MNHNY and CDR2 SVGAGI come from the germline V gene (reference sequence). This CDR3 spans 13 amino acids. V lost 11 bases, J lost 5 bases, and 6 bases stayed unmatched. CDR3 sequence reads: CACTDRNNSPLHF. For the CDR3, the DNA is TGTGCCTGCACGGACAGGAATAATTCACCCCTCCACTTT.

The chain uses TRBV6-5 and TRBJ2-7, with unresolved D. Germline CDR1 MNHEY, CDR2 SVGAGI. The CDR3 covers 15 residues. V was cut by 4 bases and J by 5 bases, with 18 bases left in between. CDR3 amino acids: CASSSRPVAQDEQYF. The CDR3 DNA reads as TGTGCCAGCAGTTCGAGACCCGTCGCGCAGGACGAGCAGTACTTC.

This chain connects TRBV15 to TRBJ2-3; 9 bases are a match to TRBD1. The germline CDR1 and CDR2 sequences are LNHNV and YYDKDF (reference sequence). CDR3 size: 13 residues. With 4 bases clipped from V and 5 bases from J, the junction kept 1 base outside the gene matches. For the CDR3, the DNA is TGTGCCACCAGCAAGACAGGGGGAGATACGCAGTATTTT. The encoded protein is CATSKTGGDTQYF.

V usage is TRBV5-6 and J usage is TRBJ1-2, with 10 bases matching TRBD1. Germline values: CDR1 SGHDT, CDR2 YYEEEE. This CDR3 is 14 amino acids long. Trimming at V came to 4 bases and at J to 4 bases, leaving 4 bases not matched to a gene. The CDR3 region has the DNA TGTGCCAGCAGCCCGGACAGGGGGGCCTATGGCTACACCTTC. It encodes CASSPDRGAYGYTF.

The chain recombines TRBV5-4 with TRBJ2-7, with D perhaps matching TRBD2 (6 bases). The CDR3 covers 15 residues. Germline V lookup: CDR1 SGHNT, CDR2 YYREEE (reference sequence). V lost 4 bases to trimming and J lost 1 base, with 15 bases between them. The CDR3 DNA is TGTGCCAGCAGCCTTGGGATAGCGGCTTCCTACGAGCAGTACTTC. This translates into CASSLGIAASYEQYF.

The chain is built from TRBV27 and TRBJ1-2; 7 bases are shared with TRBD1. The CDR3 length is 18 residues. Trimming cost V 0 bases and J 2 bases; bases outside gene matches: 12. CDR1 is MNHEY, CDR2 SMNVEV, per germline (reference sequence). CDR3 nucleotides: TGTGCCAGCAGTTTATCCCAGCCCGAGGGGGCCGCCAACTATGGCTACACCTTC. Translating it yields CASSLSQPEGAANYGYTF.

The chain has TRBV29-1 and TRBJ2-2; D call uncertain. The V end lost 4 bases, the J end lost 4 bases, and 10 bases lay between the germline ends. The CDR3 sequence is 13 residues long. Germline CDR1 SQVTM, CDR2 ANQGSEA. In nucleotides, the CDR3 is TGCAGCGTTGGGGCTTCTTCCACCGGGGAGCTGTTTTTT. It codes for CSVGASSTGELFF.

The chain links TRBV2 to TRBJ2-5; the D gene is possibly TRBD2 (5 bases). CDR1 and CDR2 from the germline V gene are SNHLY and FYNNEI. The CDR3 covers 14 residues. Trimming cost V 8 bases and J 4 bases, with 17 bases left between them. The DNA for the CDR3 is TGTGCCAGCGGAGTTCCCCGGGGAACAGAGACCCAGTACTTC. It yields the protein CASGVPRGTETQYF.